This T cell receptor beta chain originates from a study of blood T cell repertoires in COVID-19. The CDR3 length is 15 residues. The V gene end was trimmed by 4 bases and the J gene end by 3 bases; junction bases not matched to a gene: 7. Germline loops: CDR1 SGDLS, CDR2 YYNGEE. The assay was immunoSEQ multiplex PCR, and TCRdb's table has in-frame clones only and misses some. The table includes roughly 260,000 clones, roughly nine tenths detected once. The rearrangement uses TRBV9 and TRBJ1-5; the match to TRBD1 covers 7 bases. Sequenced: peripheral blood. This clonotype originated in a man aged 35 to 55 who had recovered from COVID-19. CDR3 sequence reads: CASSLDRDHNQPQHF. CDR3 in DNA: TGTGCCAGCAGCCTAGACAGGGACCACAATCAGCCCCAGCATTTT. Using reference TRBV9 and TRBJ1-5 for the parts outside the CDR3, the full variable domain is DSGVTQTPKHLITATGQRVTLRCSPRSGDLSVYWYQQSLDQGLQFLIQYYNGEERAKGNILERFSAQQFPDLHSELNLSSLELGDSALYFCASSLDRDHNQPQHFGDGTRLSIL.